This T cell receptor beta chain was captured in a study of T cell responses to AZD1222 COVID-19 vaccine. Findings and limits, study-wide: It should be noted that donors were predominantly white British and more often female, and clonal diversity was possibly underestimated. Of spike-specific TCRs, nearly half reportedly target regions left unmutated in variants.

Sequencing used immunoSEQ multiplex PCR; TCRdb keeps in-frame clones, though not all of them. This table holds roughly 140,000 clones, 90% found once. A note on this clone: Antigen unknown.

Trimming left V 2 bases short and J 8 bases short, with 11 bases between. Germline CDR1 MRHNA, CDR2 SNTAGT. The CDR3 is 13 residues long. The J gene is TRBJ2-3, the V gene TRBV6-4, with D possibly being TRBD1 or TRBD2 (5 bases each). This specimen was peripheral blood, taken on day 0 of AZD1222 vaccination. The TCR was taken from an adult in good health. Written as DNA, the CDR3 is TGTGCCAGCAGTGACACCGGGACGGGTACGCAGTATTTT. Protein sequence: CASSDTGTGTQYF.